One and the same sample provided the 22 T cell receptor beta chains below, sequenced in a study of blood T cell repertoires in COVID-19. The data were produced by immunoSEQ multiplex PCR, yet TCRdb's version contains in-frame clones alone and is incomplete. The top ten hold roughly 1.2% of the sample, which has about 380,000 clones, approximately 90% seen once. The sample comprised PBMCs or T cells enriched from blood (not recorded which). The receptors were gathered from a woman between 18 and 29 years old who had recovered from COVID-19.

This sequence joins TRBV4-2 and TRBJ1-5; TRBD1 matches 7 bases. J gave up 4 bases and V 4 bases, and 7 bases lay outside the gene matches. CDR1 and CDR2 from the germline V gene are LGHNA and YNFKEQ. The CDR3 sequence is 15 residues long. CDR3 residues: CASSRGTDSNQPQHF. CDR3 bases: TGTGCCAGCAGCCGAGGGACAGATTCGAATCAGCCCCAGCATTTT.

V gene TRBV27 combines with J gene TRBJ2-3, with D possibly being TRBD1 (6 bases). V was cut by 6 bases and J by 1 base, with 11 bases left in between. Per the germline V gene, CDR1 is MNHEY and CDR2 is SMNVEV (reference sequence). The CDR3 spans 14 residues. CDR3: CASRTGFGTDTQYF. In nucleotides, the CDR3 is TGTGCCAGCAGAACAGGGTTCGGCACAGATACGCAGTATTTT.

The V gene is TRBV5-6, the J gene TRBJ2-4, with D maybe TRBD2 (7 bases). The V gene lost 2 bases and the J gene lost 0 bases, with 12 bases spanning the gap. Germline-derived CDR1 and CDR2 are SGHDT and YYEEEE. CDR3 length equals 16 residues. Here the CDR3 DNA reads TGTGCCAGCAGCTTTGGGGGGGCTACAGCCAAAAACATTCAGTACTTC. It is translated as CASSFGGATAKNIQYF.

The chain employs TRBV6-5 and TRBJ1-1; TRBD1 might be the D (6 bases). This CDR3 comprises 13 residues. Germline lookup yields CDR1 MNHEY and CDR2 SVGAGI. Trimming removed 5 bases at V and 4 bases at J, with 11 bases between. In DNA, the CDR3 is TGTGCCAGCAGTATAGGGGGACCCACTGAAGCTTTCTTT. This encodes CASSIGGPTEAFF.

The CDR3 DNA is TGTGCCAGCAGCCGGGACAGGCTCTACTCTGGAAACACCATATATTTT. Protein product: CASSRDRLYSGNTIYF. The chain uses TRBV11-2 and TRBJ1-3; 8 bases map to TRBD1. V dropped 5 bases and J dropped 0; count of bases not matched to a gene: 6. The CDR3 is 16 residues long. The V gene's germline CDR1 is SGHAT and CDR2 FQNNGV.

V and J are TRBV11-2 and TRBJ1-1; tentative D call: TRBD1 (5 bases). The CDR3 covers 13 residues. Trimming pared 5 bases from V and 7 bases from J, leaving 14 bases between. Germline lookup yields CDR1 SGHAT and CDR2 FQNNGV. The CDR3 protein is CASSVGESLEAFF. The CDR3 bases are TGTGCCAGCAGCGTAGGGGAGAGTCTTGAAGCTTTCTTT.

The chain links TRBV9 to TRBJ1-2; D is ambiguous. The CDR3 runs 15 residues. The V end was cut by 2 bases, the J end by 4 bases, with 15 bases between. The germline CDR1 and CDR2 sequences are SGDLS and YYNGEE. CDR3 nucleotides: TGTGCCAGCAGCGTGAGGGAACGCCCCGTCTATGGCTACACCTTC. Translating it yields CASSVRERPVYGYTF.

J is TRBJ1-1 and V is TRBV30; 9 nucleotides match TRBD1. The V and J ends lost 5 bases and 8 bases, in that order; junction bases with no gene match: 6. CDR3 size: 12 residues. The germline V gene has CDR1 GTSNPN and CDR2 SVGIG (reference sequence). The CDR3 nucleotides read TGTGCCTGGGGGACAGGGAGAATAGAAGCTTTCTTT. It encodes CAWGTGRIEAFF.

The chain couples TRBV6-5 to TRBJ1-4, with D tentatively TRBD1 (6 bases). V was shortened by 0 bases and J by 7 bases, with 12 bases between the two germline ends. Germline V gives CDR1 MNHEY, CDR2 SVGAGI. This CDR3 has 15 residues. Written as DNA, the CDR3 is TGTGCCAGCAGTTACTCCCTGAGGGGGACTGAAAAACTGTTTTTT. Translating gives CASSYSLRGTEKLFF.

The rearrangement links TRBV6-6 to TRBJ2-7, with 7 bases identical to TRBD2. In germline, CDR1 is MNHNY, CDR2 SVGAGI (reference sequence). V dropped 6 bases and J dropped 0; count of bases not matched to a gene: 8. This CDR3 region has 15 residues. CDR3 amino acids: CASRGRDGSSYEQYF. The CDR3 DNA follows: TGTGCCAGCAGGGGGAGGGACGGGAGCTCCTACGAGCAGTACTTC.

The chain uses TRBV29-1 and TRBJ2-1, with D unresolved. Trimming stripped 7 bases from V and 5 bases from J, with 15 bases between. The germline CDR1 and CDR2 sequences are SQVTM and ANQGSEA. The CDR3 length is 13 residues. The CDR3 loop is CSGCPRIHNEQFF. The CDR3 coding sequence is TGCAGCGGATGCCCCAGAATCCACAATGAGCAGTTCTTC.

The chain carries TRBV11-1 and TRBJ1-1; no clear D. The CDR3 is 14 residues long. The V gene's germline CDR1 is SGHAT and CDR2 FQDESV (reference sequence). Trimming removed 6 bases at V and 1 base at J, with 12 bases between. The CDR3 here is CASSRREENTEAFF. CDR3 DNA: TGTGCCAGCAGTCGGAGGGAAGAGAACACTGAAGCTTTCTTT.

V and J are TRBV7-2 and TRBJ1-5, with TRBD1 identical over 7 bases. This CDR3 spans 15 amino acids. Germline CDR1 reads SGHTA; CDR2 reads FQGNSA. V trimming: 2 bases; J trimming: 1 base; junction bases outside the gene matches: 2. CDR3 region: CASSLNRGSNQPQHF. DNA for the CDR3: TGTGCCAGCAGCTTAAACAGGGGAAGCAATCAGCCCCAGCATTTT.

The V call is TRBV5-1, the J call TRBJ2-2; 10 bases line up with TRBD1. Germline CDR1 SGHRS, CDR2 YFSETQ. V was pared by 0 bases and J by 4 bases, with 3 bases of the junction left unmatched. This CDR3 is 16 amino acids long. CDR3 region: CASSLGQGALTGELFF. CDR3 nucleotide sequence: TGCGCCAGCAGCTTGGGACAGGGGGCGCTCACCGGGGAGCTGTTTTTT.

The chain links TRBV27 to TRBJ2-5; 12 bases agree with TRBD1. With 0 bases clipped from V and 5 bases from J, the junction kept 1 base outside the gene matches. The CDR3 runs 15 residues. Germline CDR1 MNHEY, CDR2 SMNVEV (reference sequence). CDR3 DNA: TGTGCCAGCAGTTTATCCGGGACAGGGGGCGAGACCCAGTACTTC. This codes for CASSLSGTGGETQYF.

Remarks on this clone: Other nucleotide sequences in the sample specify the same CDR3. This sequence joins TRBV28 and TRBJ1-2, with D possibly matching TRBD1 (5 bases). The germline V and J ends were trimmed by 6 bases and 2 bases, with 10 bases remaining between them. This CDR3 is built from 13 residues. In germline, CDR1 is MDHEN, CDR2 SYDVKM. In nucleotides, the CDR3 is TGTGCCAGCAGCCTCGGACAAAACTATGGCTACACCTTC. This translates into CASSLGQNYGYTF.

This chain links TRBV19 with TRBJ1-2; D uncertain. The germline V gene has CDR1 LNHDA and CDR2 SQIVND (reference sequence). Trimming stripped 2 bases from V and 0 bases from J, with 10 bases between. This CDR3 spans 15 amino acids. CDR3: CASSILGTTNYGYTF. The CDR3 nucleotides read TGTGCCAGTAGTATATTGGGCACCACTAACTATGGCTACACCTTC. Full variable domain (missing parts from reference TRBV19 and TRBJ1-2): DGGITQSPKYLFRKEGQNVTLSCEQNLNHDAMYWYRQDPGQGLRLIYYSQIVNDFQKGDIAEGYSVSREKKESFPLTVTSAQKNPTAFYLCASSILGTTNYGYTFGSGTRLTVV.

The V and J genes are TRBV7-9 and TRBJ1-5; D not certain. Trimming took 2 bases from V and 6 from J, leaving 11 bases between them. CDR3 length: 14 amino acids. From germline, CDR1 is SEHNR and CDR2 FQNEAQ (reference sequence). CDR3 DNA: TGTGCCAGCAGCTTAAATGAGGTGGGTCAGCCCCAGCATTTT. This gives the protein CASSLNEVGQPQHF.

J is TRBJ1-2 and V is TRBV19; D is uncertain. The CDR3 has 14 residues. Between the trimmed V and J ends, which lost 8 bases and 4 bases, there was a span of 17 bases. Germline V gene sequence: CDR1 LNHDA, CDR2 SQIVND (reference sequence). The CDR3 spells CASALGGVFYGYTF. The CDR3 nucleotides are TGTGCCAGTGCCCTGGGAGGCGTATTCTATGGCTACACCTTC.

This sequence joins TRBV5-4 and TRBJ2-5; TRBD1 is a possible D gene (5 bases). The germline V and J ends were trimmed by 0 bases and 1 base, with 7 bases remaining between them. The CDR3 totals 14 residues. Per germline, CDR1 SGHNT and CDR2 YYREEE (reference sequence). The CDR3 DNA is TGTGCCAGCAGCTTGGGACAGATCCAAGAGACCCAGTACTTC. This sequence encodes CASSLGQIQETQYF.

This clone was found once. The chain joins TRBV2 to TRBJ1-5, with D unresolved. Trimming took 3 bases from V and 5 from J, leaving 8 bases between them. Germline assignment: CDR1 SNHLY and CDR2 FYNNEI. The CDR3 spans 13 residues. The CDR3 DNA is TGTGCCAGCAGTGAGATAGCGGATCAGCCCCAGCATTTT. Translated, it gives CASSEIADQPQHF.

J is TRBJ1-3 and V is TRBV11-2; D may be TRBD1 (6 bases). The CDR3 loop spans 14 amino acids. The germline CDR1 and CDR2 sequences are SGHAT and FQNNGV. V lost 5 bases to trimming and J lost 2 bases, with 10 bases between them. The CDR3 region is CASSPRGPGNTIYF. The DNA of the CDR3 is TGTGCCAGCAGCCCCAGGGGTCCTGGAAACACCATATATTTT.